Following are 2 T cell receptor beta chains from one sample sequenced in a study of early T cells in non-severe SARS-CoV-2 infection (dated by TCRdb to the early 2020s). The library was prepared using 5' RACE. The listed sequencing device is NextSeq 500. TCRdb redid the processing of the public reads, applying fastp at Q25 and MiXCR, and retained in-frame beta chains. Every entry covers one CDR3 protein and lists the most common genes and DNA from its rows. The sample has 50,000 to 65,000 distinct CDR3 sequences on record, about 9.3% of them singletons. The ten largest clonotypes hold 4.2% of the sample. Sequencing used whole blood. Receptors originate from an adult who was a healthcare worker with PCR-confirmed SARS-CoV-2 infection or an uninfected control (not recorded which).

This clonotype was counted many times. Here the CDR3 reads CASSQEQAGVWEQYF. The DNA for the CDR3 is TGTGCCAGCAGCCAAGAGCAAGCGGGAGTATGGGAGCAGTACTTC. The chain is built from TRBV4-2 and TRBJ2-7, with 8 bases that match TRBD2. V gave up 0 bases and J gave up 7 bases; unmatched junction bases: 8. CDR1 is LGHNA, CDR2 YNFKEQ, per germline. This CDR3 spans 15 amino acids.

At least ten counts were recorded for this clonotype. CDR3 nucleotides: TGTGCCAGCAGTGGGGGGACAGGGGACAATGAGCAGTTCTTC. Translating gives CASSGGTGDNEQFF. The chain carries TRBV2 and TRBJ2-1; 10 bases align to TRBD1. CDR3 length: 14 amino acids. The germline V gene encodes CDR1 SNHLY and CDR2 FYNNEI. J was trimmed by 5 bases and V by 4 bases; bases with no gene match: 2.